This T cell receptor beta chain was sequenced in a study of T cell clones after liver transplantation. Across the study: Immunosuppression withdrawal was tried within 2 years after liver transplantation in this trial. Post-transplant blood was tracked for graft-donor-reactive T cell clones identified in a pre-transplant mixed lymphocyte reaction. As an antigen-independent comparator, third-party-reactive TCRbeta sequences came from pre-transplant mixed lymphocyte reactions. Study-wide findings and caveats: A larger donor-reactive than third-party decline suggested partial antigen-specific deletion.

About this clone itself: The antigen remains unidentified.

The CDR3 has 15 residues. The ends were cut back, 3 bases at V and 5 bases at J, with 13 bases in the middle. The germline V gene has CDR1 MGHDK and CDR2 SYGVNS. Data came from immunoSEQ multiplex PCR; TCRdb stores just in-frame clones and leaves some out. The profile shows around 110,000 clones, 90% of them singletons. The chain uses TRBV25-1 and TRBJ1-4; tentatively, D is TRBD1 (5 bases). This clonotype was obtained from a human patient who received a liver transplant. Part of the T cells may come from the graft donor. Sequencing was performed on CD4+ T cells from blood, taken 12 months after liver transplant. As DNA, the CDR3 is TGTGCCAGCAGTGACTCGGCCAGGGAAAATGAAAAACTGTTTTTT. Translated: CASSDSARENEKLFF.